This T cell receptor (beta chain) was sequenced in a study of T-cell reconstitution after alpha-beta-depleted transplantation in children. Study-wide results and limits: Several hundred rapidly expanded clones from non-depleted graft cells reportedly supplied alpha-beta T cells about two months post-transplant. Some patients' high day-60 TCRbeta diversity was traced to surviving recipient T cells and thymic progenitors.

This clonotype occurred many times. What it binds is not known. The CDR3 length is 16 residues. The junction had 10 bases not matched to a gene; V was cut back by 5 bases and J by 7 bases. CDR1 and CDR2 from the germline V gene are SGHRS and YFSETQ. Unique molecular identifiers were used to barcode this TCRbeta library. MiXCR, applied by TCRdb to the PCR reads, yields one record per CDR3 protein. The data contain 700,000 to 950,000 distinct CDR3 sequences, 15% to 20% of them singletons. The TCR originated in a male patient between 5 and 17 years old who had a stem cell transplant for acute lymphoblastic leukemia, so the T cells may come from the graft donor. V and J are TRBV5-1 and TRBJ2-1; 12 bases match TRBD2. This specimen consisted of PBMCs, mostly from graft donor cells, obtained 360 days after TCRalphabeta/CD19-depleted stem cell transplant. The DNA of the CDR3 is TGCGCCAGCAGAGTGACTAGCGGGAGTATGGGTAATGAGCAGTTCTTC. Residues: CASRVTSGSMGNEQFF.